Ten or more counts support the clone carrying this T cell receptor beta chain. Its target is unknown. The read stops 3 residues short of the end of the CDR3; the missing end is completed from the germline J gene. CDR3 length: 17 amino acids. V dropped 0 bases and J dropped 2 bases, with 13 bases sitting between them. CDR1 and CDR2 from the germline V gene are MNHEY and SMNVEV (reference sequence). The data were obtained in a study of T cell clonality in common variable immunodeficiency. Broader study findings: Fewer TCRbeta clones were shared among CVID subjects than controls. Common variable immunodeficiency TCR beta sequences reportedly had fewer deletions and N-nucleotide insertions.

Patients had low serum IgG, IgA and/or IgM and specific antibody deficiency. Sequencing used immunoSEQ multiplex PCR; TCRdb keeps in-frame clones, though not all of them. Listed for the sample are approximately 24,000 clones, none seen a single time. The source material was peripheral blood mononuclear cells. The V gene is TRBV27, the J gene TRBJ2-2, with D maybe TRBD2 (7 bases). The sequence derives from a human donor with common variable immunodeficiency. The CDR3 spells CASSLSWGGLNTGELFF. Partial CDR3 DNA: TGTGCCAGCAGTTTATCTTGGGGGGGGCTAAACACCGGGGAG.